The 22 T cell receptor beta chains reported below all come from one sample, sequenced in a study of cytomegalovirus exposure and HLA in healthy donors. The PCR contained 60 Vbeta and 13 Jbeta primers. Generated by immunoSEQ multiplex PCR, the TCRdb table keeps only in-frame clones and is missing some. This table has roughly 120,000 clones, 73% appearing once. Material for sequencing was PBMCs. The receptors come from a man aged 55 to 70 in good health and CMV-seropositive.

The gene calls are TRBV2 and TRBJ2-3, with TRBD2 matching 8 bases. The ends lost 6 bases at V and 10 bases at J; junction bases unmatched: 12. Looked up from germline, CDR1 is SNHLY and CDR2 is FYNNEI. The CDR3 loop spans 14 amino acids. As DNA, the CDR3 is TGTGCCAGCAGACCGGGACTAGGGATCGGTGCGCAGTATTTT. This sequence encodes CASRPGLGIGAQYF.

This sequence joins TRBV5-1 and TRBJ2-5, with D maybe TRBD1 (6 bases). Trimming shortened V by 1 base and J by 5 bases, and 15 bases separated the two germline ends. Germline V CDR1 and CDR2: SGHRS, YFSETQ. The CDR3 spans 15 residues. The chain's CDR3 is CASSLFKGEWETQYF. Written as DNA, the CDR3 is TGCGCCAGCAGCTTGTTTAAGGGGGAGTGGGAGACCCAGTACTTC.

This sequence joins TRBV5-4 and TRBJ2-2; D may be TRBD2 (5 bases). V was cut by 2 bases and J by 6 bases, with 14 bases left in between. This CDR3 has 15 residues. In germline, CDR1 is SGHNT, CDR2 YYREEE (reference sequence). CDR3 region: CASSFEVRVAGELFF. The CDR3 coding sequence is TGTGCCAGCAGCTTCGAAGTGAGGGTGGCCGGGGAGCTGTTTTTT.

The V and J genes are TRBV5-4 and TRBJ2-7, with a possible D match to TRBD2 (6 bases). CDR1 and CDR2 from the germline V gene are SGHNT and YYREEE (reference sequence). The CDR3 consists of 15 residues. V shed 4 bases and J shed 5 bases, with 19 bases lying between them. The CDR3 DNA follows: TGTGCCAGCAGCGATAGGGACTCAATTAGAGACGAGCAGTACTTC. Translation: CASSDRDSIRDEQYF.

The J gene is TRBJ2-3, the V gene TRBV9; 11 positions match TRBD1. The CDR3 sequence is 16 residues long. Germline V lookup: CDR1 SGDLS, CDR2 YYNGEE. Losses at the gene ends were 4 bases for V and 6 bases for J; bases not matched to a gene: 10. CDR3 sequence (DNA): TGTGCCAGCAGCATAAGGACAGGGGGCGCGGGGGATACGCAGTATTTT. As protein: CASSIRTGGAGDTQYF.

This sequence joins TRBV27 and TRBJ1-2, with D tentatively TRBD1 (5 bases). Germline V CDR1 and CDR2: MNHEY, SMNVEV (reference sequence). CDR3 length: 14 residues. V lost 5 bases to trimming and J lost 8 bases, with 18 bases between them. The CDR3 bases are TGTGCCAGCAGTCCACGACAGTCTTACTGGGGCTACACCTTC. Its protein is CASSPRQSYWGYTF.

CDR3: CASSYSRLRGHIQYF. The CDR3, as DNA: TGTGCCAGCAGTTACTCGAGGCTCAGGGGACACATTCAGTACTTC. The chain recombines TRBV6-5 with TRBJ2-4; tentative D call: TRBD1 (6 bases). Germline CDR1 MNHEY, CDR2 SVGAGI. Trimming left V 0 bases short and J 8 bases short, with 14 bases between. The CDR3 length is 15 residues.

V is TRBV28 and J is TRBJ2-2; D ambiguous. Germline CDR1 MDHEN, CDR2 SYDVKM. This CDR3 contains 13 residues. V was pared by 5 bases and J by 1 base, with 5 bases between. The CDR3: CASSRLNTGELFF. DNA of the CDR3: TGTGCCAGCAGTCGACTGAACACCGGGGAGCTGTTTTTT.

The chain couples TRBV5-5 to TRBJ2-2, with TRBD2 as a possible D gene (7 bases). The length of the CDR3 is 17 residues. V lost 1 base, J lost 5 bases, and 18 bases lay in between. The germline CDR1 and CDR2 sequences are SGHKS and YYEKEE (reference sequence). Here the CDR3 reads CASSLLKGGGGTGELFF. CDR3 nucleotide sequence: TGTGCCAGCAGCTTGTTGAAGGGGGGGGGAGGGACCGGGGAGCTGTTTTTT.

This clone was seen a few times. The chain couples TRBV5-1 to TRBJ1-1, with 8 bases lining up with TRBD1. With V trimmed by 4 bases and J by 7 bases, 9 bases remained unmatched. There are 14 residues in the CDR3. Germline values: CDR1 SGHRS, CDR2 YFSETQ. CDR3: CASSPGGTGNEAFF. The CDR3 DNA reads as TGCGCCAGCAGCCCCGGGGGGACAGGTAATGAAGCTTTCTTT.

The chain carries TRBV5-1 and TRBJ1-5; the D is unclear. Trimming took 1 base from V and 4 from J, leaving 3 bases between them. The CDR3 runs 12 residues. The V gene's germline CDR1 is SGHRS and CDR2 YFSETQ. CDR3: CASSLPNQPQHF. DNA of the CDR3: TGCGCCAGCAGCTTGCCGAATCAGCCCCAGCATTTT. Combining the CDR3 with reference TRBV5-1 and TRBJ1-5 gives the whole variable domain KAGVTQTPRYLIKTRGQQVTLSCSPISGHRSVSWYQQTPGQGLQFLFEYFSETQRNKGNFPGRFSGRQFSNSRSEMNVSTLELGDSALYLCASSLPNQPQHFGDGTRLSIL.

The chain links TRBV7-3 to TRBJ1-1, with D perhaps matching TRBD1 (5 bases). Looked up from germline, CDR1 is SGHTA and CDR2 is FQGTGA. Trimming cost V 2 bases and J 5 bases, with 9 bases left between them. The CDR3 has 13 amino acids. Here the CDR3 DNA reads TGTGCCAGCAGCTTAGGGGGGAGGACTGAAGCTTTCTTT. This encodes CASSLGGRTEAFF.

V usage is TRBV6-1 and J usage is TRBJ1-1; D gene unclear. CDR1 MNHNS and CDR2 SASEGT come from the germline V gene. The CDR3 extends over 14 amino acids. The V end lost 6 bases, the J end lost 2 bases, and 13 bases lay between the germline ends. The CDR3 coding sequence is TGTGCCAGCAGCGAGGCGAGTCGAAACACTGAAGCTTTCTTT. Translated: CASSEASRNTEAFF.

The chain combines TRBV28 with TRBJ2-3; 11 nucleotides align to TRBD1. Losses at the gene ends were 3 bases for V and 4 bases for J; bases not matched to a gene: 3. The CDR3 extends over 15 amino acids. CDR1 and CDR2 from the germline V gene are MDHEN and SYDVKM. This chain's CDR3 is CASSLDRGLPDTQYF. In DNA form, the CDR3 reads TGTGCCAGCAGTTTGGACAGGGGGCTACCAGATACGCAGTATTTT.

The chain employs TRBV6-1 and TRBJ1-2, with D unresolved. The V end was cut by 1 base, the J end by 14 bases, with 17 bases between. Germline CDR1 is MNHNS and CDR2 is SASEGT. This CDR3 has 13 amino acids. The CDR3 sequence is CASSEELLRGKTF. The CDR3, as DNA: TGTGCCAGCAGTGAAGAGCTGTTACGAGGGAAAACCTTC.

The chain joins TRBV6-7 to TRBJ1-4; TRBD1 matches 9 bases. TRBV6-7 is placed among ORFs of uncertain function. V was pared by 2 bases and J by 6 bases, with 22 bases of the junction left unmatched. The CDR3 extends over 21 amino acids. CDR3 sequence (DNA): TGTGCCAGCAGTTACCCTAGTCCCACAGGGGGCATGTGGGGCTTTTATGAAAAACTGTTTTTT. Translated, it gives CASSYPSPTGGMWGFYEKLFF.

Remarks on this clone: A read error may account for a junction end that differs from germline. This CDR3 reads CSSSAQGDTEAFF. The CDR3 bases are TGTTCCAGCAGCGCTCAGGGTGACACTGAAGCTTTCTTT. The chain links TRBV7-9 to TRBJ1-1; weak D call: TRBD1 (5 bases). The CDR3 loop spans 13 amino acids. The germline V gene has CDR1 SEHNR and CDR2 FQNEAQ (reference sequence).

The rearrangement uses TRBV6-1 and TRBJ2-5; 10 bases map to TRBD2. CDR3 length: 15 amino acids. Germline loops: CDR1 MNHNS, CDR2 SASEGT. The trim removed 4 bases at V and 4 bases at J, leaving 6 bases unmatched. CDR3 protein: CASSVQIAGGETQYF. The CDR3, as DNA: TGTGCCAGCAGTGTACAGATAGCGGGGGGAGAGACCCAGTACTTC.

CDR3 sequence (DNA): TGTGCCACCAGCAGAGAGCTGGAGGTGGCCAACTATGGCTACACCTTC. This encodes CATSRELEVANYGYTF. V is TRBV15 and J is TRBJ1-2, with D hard to call. Trimming shortened V by 0 bases and J by 2 bases, and 13 bases separated the two germline ends. The CDR3 consists of 16 residues. Germline CDR1 and CDR2: LNHNV and YYDKDF (reference sequence).

This clone has just a few counts. The V and J genes are TRBV9 and TRBJ2-1; 7 bases are a match to TRBD2. The length of the CDR3 is 15 residues. Per germline, CDR1 SGDLS and CDR2 YYNGEE. Trimming removed 0 bases from V and 3 bases from J; junction bases left unmatched: 3. The CDR3 bases are TGTGCCAGCAGCGTAGCAGCGGGGAGCTACAATGAGCAGTTCTTC. Its translation is CASSVAAGSYNEQFF. Looking up the rest from reference TRBV9 and TRBJ2-1 gives the full variable domain: DSGVTQTPKHLITATGQRVTLRCSPRSGDLSVYWYQQSLDQGLQFLIQYYNGEERAKGNILERFSAQQFPDLHSELNLSSLELGDSALYFCASSVAAGSYNEQFFGPGTRLTVL.

The chain links TRBV5-1 to TRBJ2-5; weak D call: TRBD2 (5 bases). V gave up 5 bases and J gave up 5 bases, with 10 bases separating them. CDR1 and CDR2 from the germline V gene are SGHRS and YFSETQ. This CDR3 comprises 12 residues. In DNA form, the CDR3 reads TGCGCCAGCAGTTATCTAGCCGAGACCCAGTACTTC. It codes for CASSYLAETQYF. The variable domain in full, with the rest retrieved from reference TRBV5-1 and TRBJ2-5, is KAGVTQTPRYLIKTRGQQVTLSCSPISGHRSVSWYQQTPGQGLQFLFEYFSETQRNKGNFPGRFSGRQFSNSRSEMNVSTLELGDSALYLCASSYLAETQYFGPGTRLLVL.

The sample holds one count of this clone. This chain joins TRBV2 and TRBJ2-5, with 10 bases identical to TRBD1. V gave up 6 bases and J gave up 5 bases; unmatched junction bases: 6. The CDR3 is 14 residues long. Germline CDR1 is SNHLY and CDR2 is FYNNEI. The CDR3 DNA reads TGTGCCAGCAGGACCGGGACAGGGGAGGAGACCCAGTACTTC. Protein: CASRTGTGEETQYF.